The present entry profiles one T cell receptor (beta chain) with its context. The CDR3 runs 14 residues. The trim removed 1 base at V and 6 bases at J, leaving 2 bases unmatched. Germline V CDR1 and CDR2: SNHLY, FYNNEI. Participants came from about two dozen US areas, aged roughly 18 to 95 years. Cohort placement rested on clinical history that participants reported themselves. This entry belongs to a study of blood T cell repertoires in COVID-19. Study-level information: PBMCs, B-cell-depleted T cells, or T cells were the source of the cDNA or gDNA that made up the material.

How the authors handled the data: Scientists estimated how many nucleated cells there were by amplifying reference gene primers. Assay used: immunoSEQ multiplex PCR; TCRdb lists only in-frame clones, some missing. Clonal size and the V and J genes are those of that table, whereas D and trimming came from the DNA. Of 250,000 or so clones in the sample, around 86% were seen once. Sequencing was done on a sample of PBMCs or T cells enriched from blood (not recorded which). This sequence originates from a woman aged 45-65 years who had recovered from COVID-19. The chain carries TRBV2 and TRBJ2-2; TRBD1 aligns across 7 bases. The CDR3 region is CASSEVQGAGELFF. For the CDR3, the DNA is TGTGCCAGCAGTGAAGTCCAGGGGGCCGGGGAGCTGTTTTTT.